These 26 T cell receptor beta chains were all obtained from the same sample, sequenced in a study of blood T cell repertoires in COVID-19. Sequenced by immunoSEQ multiplex PCR; TCRdb stores in-frame clones only, minus some. The table records more than 250,000 clones, around 87% of them present only once. Sequencing was carried out using PBMCs or T cells enriched from blood (not recorded which). The receptors derive from a woman aged 30 to 39 who had recovered from COVID-19.

The chain carries TRBV28 and TRBJ1-5, with 10 bases identical to TRBD1. This CDR3 spans 17 amino acids. Trimming removed 4 bases from V and 1 base from J; junction bases left unmatched: 7. CDR1 MDHEN and CDR2 SYDVKM come from the germline V gene. The CDR3 spells CASSSGTGDRSNQPQHF. CDR3 sequence (DNA): TGTGCCAGCAGTTCCGGGACAGGGGATCGGAGCAATCAGCCCCAGCATTTT. Supplemented by reference TRBV28 and TRBJ1-5, the full variable domain reads DVKVTQSSRYLVKRTGEKVFLECVQDMDHENMFWYRQDPGLGLRLIYFSYDVKMKEKGDIPEGYSVSREKKERFSLILESASTNQTSMYLCASSSGTGDRSNQPQHFGDGTRLSIL.

V and J are TRBV7-6 and TRBJ1-4; D not resolved. Germline-derived CDR1 and CDR2 are SGHVS and FNYEAQ. The CDR3 contains 15 residues. Trimming removed 6 bases from V and 1 base from J, with 12 bases in between. The CDR3: CASRPDTGTNEKLFF. CDR3 bases: TGTGCCAGCAGACCCGACACCGGAACTAATGAAAAACTGTTTTTT.

The chain carries TRBV9 and TRBJ2-2; 7 nucleotides agree with TRBD1. Trimming took 4 bases from V and 0 from J; bases not matched to a gene: 6. The CDR3 is 16 residues long. Germline V CDR1 and CDR2: SGDLS, YYNGEE. The CDR3 DNA reads as TGTGCCAGCAGCCGGACCGGGACAGCGAACACCGGGGAGCTGTTTTTT. Protein product: CASSRTGTANTGELFF.

The chain uses TRBV7-8 and TRBJ1-5; the D gene is possibly TRBD1 (5 bases). The CDR3 runs 14 residues. Germline V gene sequence: CDR1 SGHVS, CDR2 FQNEAQ. With 7 bases removed from V and 4 bases from J, the gap between germline ends came to 14 bases. CDR3: CASTDREGNQPQHF. CDR3 sequence (DNA): TGTGCCAGCACCGACCGGGAGGGGAATCAGCCCCAGCATTTT.

The rearrangement links TRBV19 to TRBJ2-7, with TRBD1 matching 9 bases. This CDR3 contains 23 residues. Germline V gives CDR1 LNHDA, CDR2 SQIVND (reference sequence). Trimming took 6 bases from V and 0 from J; bases not matched to a gene: 30. CDR3 nucleotide sequence: TGTGCCAGTAGCGTACCGGGACAGGGAGGTGGGGGGTCCCCCCCTCTTAGCTCCTACGAGCAGTACTTC. This codes for CASSVPGQGGGGSPPLSSYEQYF.

The chain links TRBV4-1 to TRBJ1-2; D is undetermined. In germline, CDR1 is MGHRA, CDR2 YSYEKL. This CDR3 contains 15 residues. Trimming left V 0 bases short and J 0 bases short, with 8 bases between. The CDR3 nucleotides read TGCGCCAGCAGCCAAGAAACAGTTACTAACTATGGCTACACCTTC. This codes for CASSQETVTNYGYTF.

The chain couples TRBV7-8 to TRBJ2-5; tentatively, D is TRBD2 (5 bases). The CDR3 is 11 residues long. Germline CDR1 and CDR2: SGHVS and FQNEAQ. V lost 6 bases and J 5 bases, leaving 7 bases between the germline ends. CDR3 region: CASRRGETQYF. The CDR3 DNA is TGTGCCAGCAGGAGAGGGGAGACCCAGTACTTC.

The chain links TRBV19 to TRBJ1-2; 11 positions agree with TRBD1. The germline CDR1 and CDR2 sequences are LNHDA and SQIVND (reference sequence). Trimming took 5 bases from V and 4 from J; bases not matched to a gene: 6. This CDR3 has 15 amino acids. CDR3 DNA sequence: TGTGCCAGTAGTTCAGGACAGGGGGCACCCTATGGCTACACCTTC. Translated, it gives CASSSGQGAPYGYTF.

This chain joins TRBV15 and TRBJ1-5; 7 positions agree with TRBD1. The CDR3 contains 17 residues. The V segment lost 0 bases and the J segment 0 bases; nucleotides outside the gene matches: 5. The germline CDR1 and CDR2 sequences are LNHNV and YYDKDF (reference sequence). The chain's CDR3 is CATSRDYQGDSNQPQHF. The CDR3 DNA sequence: TGTGCCACCAGCAGAGATTACCAGGGGGATAGCAATCAGCCCCAGCATTTT.

This clone appeared a few times. The chain recombines TRBV2 with TRBJ2-2, with a possible D match to TRBD2 (5 bases). Germline values: CDR1 SNHLY, CDR2 FYNNEI. V was trimmed by 7 bases and J by 0 bases, leaving 6 bases between them. This CDR3 contains 13 residues. The CDR3 sequence: CASTSTNTGELFF. In nucleotides, the CDR3 is TGTGCCAGCACTAGCACGAACACCGGGGAGCTGTTTTTT.

CDR3 nucleotide sequence: TGTGCCACCAGCAGAGATCCAGGGTCAAGGCAGCCCCAGCATTTT. Residues: CATSRDPGSRQPQHF. The rearrangement links TRBV15 to TRBJ1-5, with D possibly TRBD1 on 5 matching bases. V lost 0 bases, J lost 7 bases, and 13 bases lay in between. The CDR3 has 15 amino acids. CDR1 is LNHNV and CDR2 is YYDKDF in the germline V gene (reference sequence).

The chain carries TRBV10-3 and TRBJ2-1, with TRBD1 identical over 9 bases. J was trimmed by 8 bases and V by 4 bases; bases with no gene match: 15. Germline CDR1 reads ENHRY; CDR2 reads SYGVKD. The CDR3 has 17 residues. CDR3 residues: CAISVPLTGGVIDEQFF. CDR3 sequence (DNA): TGTGCCATCAGTGTTCCTCTAACAGGGGGCGTTATAGATGAGCAGTTCTTC.

The rearrangement uses TRBV6-5 and TRBJ2-1, with D possibly being TRBD1 (7 bases). This CDR3 contains 15 residues. CDR1 and CDR2 from the germline V gene are MNHEY and SVGAGI. V lost 6 bases and J lost 3, with 15 bases in between. The CDR3 spells CASSLGGQSYNEQFF. The CDR3 DNA sequence: TGTGCCAGCAGCCTCGGGGGACAGAGCTACAATGAGCAGTTCTTC.

This chain connects TRBV30 to TRBJ1-2; tentatively, D is TRBD1 (6 bases). The CDR3 extends over 15 amino acids. Trimming took off 4 bases at V and 0 bases at J, with 15 bases between the two ends. From germline, CDR1 is GTSNPN and CDR2 SVGIG (reference sequence). The CDR3 is CAWTRWTEANYGYTF. In nucleotides, the CDR3 is TGTGCCTGGACCCGCTGGACAGAAGCTAACTATGGCTACACCTTC.

V gene TRBV28 combines with J gene TRBJ1-5; D remains unclear. V lost 6 bases to trimming and J lost 5 bases, with 14 bases between them. The CDR3 contains 14 residues. The germline V gene encodes CDR1 MDHEN and CDR2 SYDVKM. CDR3 sequence reads: CASRKTAVYQPQHF. The CDR3, as DNA: TGTGCCAGCAGAAAAACAGCCGTCTATCAGCCCCAGCATTTT.

The chain links TRBV4-1 to TRBJ1-3, with 8 nucleotides matching TRBD1. Germline CDR1 and CDR2: MGHRA and YSYEKL. The CDR3 length is 17 residues. Germline trimming cut 3 bases from V and 0 bases from J; bases unmatched to any gene: 7. DNA for the CDR3: TGCGCCAGCAGCCAGAGACAGGGGCTCTACTCTGGAAACACCATATATTTT. It translates to CASSQRQGLYSGNTIYF.

Only a few counts were recorded for this clone. This chain joins TRBV21-1 and TRBJ2-2; the D call of TRBD2 is as the table states it, not checked on the DNA. TRBV21-1 is an annotated pseudogene. CDR3 length: 16 amino acids. CDR3 bases: TGTGCCAGCAGCAAAGTTGGAGATCCGAACACCGGGGAGCTGTTTTTT. This gives the protein CASSKVGDPNTGELFF.

This chain uses TRBV28 with TRBJ1-4, with D perhaps TRBD1 (5 bases). V was pared by 5 bases and J by 3 bases, with 16 bases between. This CDR3 spans 16 amino acids. The V gene's germline CDR1 is MDHEN and CDR2 SYDVKM. The CDR3 region has the DNA TGTGCCAGCAGTCCACCCCGGGGGAGGTCTAATGAAAAACTGTTTTTT. Protein sequence: CASSPPRGRSNEKLFF.

The chain has TRBV12-3 or TRBV12-4 and TRBJ1-5; D might be TRBD1 (6 bases). The CDR3 sequence is 13 residues long. Trimming pared 5 bases from V and 5 bases from J, leaving 10 bases between. The CDR3 spells CASSRSGDQPQHF. The CDR3 DNA follows: TGTGCCAGCAGTCGGTCAGGGGATCAGCCCCAGCATTTT.

This chain connects TRBV6-1 to TRBJ1-6; 7 bases match TRBD1. Germline CDR1 MNHNS, CDR2 SASEGT. V shed 4 bases and J 10 bases; nucleotides not matched to a gene: 13. The CDR3 runs 16 residues. CDR3 amino acids: CASSGATRGSSSPLHF. The CDR3 DNA follows: TGTGCCAGCAGTGGAGCGACCAGGGGGTCCAGCTCACCCCTCCACTTT.

V gene TRBV11-2 combines with J gene TRBJ1-1; D is undetermined. The V gene's germline CDR1 is SGHAT and CDR2 FQNNGV. V was cut by 3 bases and J by 3 bases, with 8 bases left in between. The CDR3 totals 13 residues. Written as DNA, the CDR3 is TGTGCCAGCAGCTTTGAGGGTTACACTGAAGCTTTCTTT. It yields the protein CASSFEGYTEAFF.

This CDR3 reads CASSSHRGYGYTF. CDR3 DNA: TGTGCCAGCAGCTCCCACAGGGGCTATGGCTACACCTTC. The V gene is TRBV7-9, the J gene TRBJ1-2; 7 nucleotides agree with TRBD1. The CDR3 is made up of 13 amino acids. Germline V gives CDR1 SEHNR, CDR2 FQNEAQ (reference sequence). V lost 4 bases, J lost 4 bases, and 3 bases stayed unmatched.

V and J are TRBV7-2 and TRBJ2-3, with TRBD2 as a possible D gene (6 bases). V was cut by 3 bases and J by 6 bases, with 16 bases left in between. The length of the CDR3 is 15 residues. Per the germline V gene, CDR1 is SGHTA and CDR2 is FQGNSA. The CDR3 reads CASSFLAGRRDTQYF. As DNA, the CDR3 is TGTGCCAGCAGCTTTCTGGCGGGGCGCCGCGATACGCAGTATTTT. The full variable domain, rest sourced from reference TRBV7-2 and TRBJ2-3, is GAGVSQSPSNKVTEKGKDVELRCDPISGHTALYWYRQSLGQGLEFLIYFQGNSAPDKSGLPSDRFSAERTGGSVSTLTIQRTQQEDSAVYLCASSFLAGRRDTQYFGPGTRLTVL.

This chain uses TRBV10-3 with TRBJ1-1; D is unclear. This CDR3 has 13 residues. V dropped 3 bases and J dropped 4 bases, with 9 bases sitting between them. Looked up from germline, CDR1 is ENHRY and CDR2 is SYGVKD. The CDR3 DNA follows: TGTGCCATCAGTGATATTAAGAGCACTGAAGCTTTCTTT. It translates to CAISDIKSTEAFF.

This chain joins TRBV4-2 and TRBJ1-4, with TRBD1 matching over 7 bases. V gave up 7 bases and J gave up 3 bases; unmatched junction bases: 8. The CDR3 sequence is 15 residues long. The germline V gene has CDR1 LGHNA and CDR2 YNFKEQ. Here the CDR3 reads CASTTPGQPNEKLFF. DNA for the CDR3: TGTGCCAGCACTACGCCGGGACAGCCTAATGAAAAACTGTTTTTT.

This clone was seen just once. The chain links TRBV19 to TRBJ1-1; 8 bases match TRBD1. Germline values: CDR1 LNHDA, CDR2 SQIVND (reference sequence). The J segment lost 7 bases and the V segment lost 1 base, leaving 8 bases of the junction unmatched. CDR3 length: 15 residues. The CDR3 DNA is TGTGCCAGTAGTATAGGGACAGGGATGTTTAGTGAAGCTTTCTTT. Translated: CASSIGTGMFSEAFF.